The 16 T cell receptor beta chains in this list originate from one sample, sequenced in a study of T cells in Graves' hyperthyroidism and ophthalmopathy. TCR beta CDR3 regions were amplified from RNA. First-round RT-PCR of the TCR CDR3 relied on the HTBI primer set. TCRdb called the multiplex PCR reads again in MiXCR, with one record for every CDR3 protein. The sample has about 740,000 distinct CDR3 sequences, roughly 15% seen once. Sequenced material: blood. The receptors originated from a woman between 18 and 29 years old with Graves' hyperthyroidism.

The J gene is TRBJ2-1, the V gene TRBV7-9, with D perhaps given as TRBD1 or TRBD2 (5 bases each). This CDR3 is 15 amino acids long. CDR1 is SEHNR and CDR2 is FQNEAQ in the germline V gene (reference sequence). With 5 bases removed from V and 5 bases from J, the gap between germline ends came to 16 bases. CDR3 region: CASSRPGTAHNEQFF. The DNA for the CDR3 is TGTGCCAGCAGCCGTCCGGGGACCGCCCACAATGAGCAGTTCTTC. Combining the CDR3 with reference TRBV7-9 and TRBJ2-1 gives the whole variable domain DTGVSQNPRHKITKRGQNVTFRCDPISEHNRLYWYRQTLGQGPEFLTYFQNEAQLEKSRLLSDRFSAERPKGSFSTLEIQRTEQGDSAMYLCASSRPGTAHNEQFFGPGTRLTVL.

This clonotype turned up a few times. This chain connects TRBV29-1 to TRBJ1-1; the D gene is possibly TRBD1 (5 bases). V was shortened by 7 bases and J by 6 bases, with 18 bases between the two germline ends. From germline, CDR1 is SQVTM and CDR2 ANQGSEA. This CDR3 is built from 13 residues. The CDR3 reads CSDQRAGVSEAFF. CDR3 DNA: TGCAGCGACCAGAGGGCGGGGGTGTCTGAAGCTTTCTTT.

This clonotype was observed at least ten times. The chain recombines TRBV20-1 with TRBJ2-7; 8 bases align to TRBD2. V shed 0 bases and J 3 bases; nucleotides not matched to a gene: 7. The CDR3 has 15 amino acids. Per the germline V gene, CDR1 is DFQATT and CDR2 is SNEGSKA (reference sequence). The CDR3, as DNA: TGCAGTGCTAGAGATCTGACTAGCGACGTCTACGAGCAGTACTTC. It is translated as CSARDLTSDVYEQYF.

The chain couples TRBV30 to TRBJ1-5; D remains unclear. V lost 4 bases, J lost 2 bases, and 15 bases lay in between. This CDR3 comprises 15 residues. CDR1 and CDR2 (germline): GTSNPN, SVGIG (reference sequence). The CDR3: CAWTRGGLGNQPQHF. CDR3 DNA: TGTGCCTGGACCCGTGGAGGGCTAGGCAATCAGCCCCAGCATTTT.

The rearrangement joins TRBV5-1 to TRBJ2-5; 9 bases line up with TRBD1. With V trimmed by 4 bases and J by 5 bases, 6 bases remained unmatched. This CDR3 spans 14 amino acids. Germline V gene lookup returns CDR1 SGHRS and CDR2 YFSETQ. The CDR3 DNA is TGCGCCAGCAGCGCCCGACAGGGGGGGGAGACCCAGTACTTC. Translating gives CASSARQGGETQYF.

There are a few counts of this clonotype. The CDR3, as DNA: TGTGCCAGCAGCCCCTATGGGGGGGTAACTTTTGGGGCCAACGTCCTGACTTTC. It codes for CASSPYGGVTFGANVLTF. The rearrangement uses TRBV7-8 and TRBJ2-6, with TRBD2 matching over 7 bases. Germline CDR1 SGHVS, CDR2 FQNEAQ. Trimming cost V 5 bases and J 3 bases; bases outside gene matches: 13. The CDR3 runs 18 residues.

This clonotype was observed many times. The chain carries TRBV7-8 and TRBJ2-5; 7 bases line up with TRBD1. This CDR3 has 15 amino acids. Per the germline V gene, CDR1 is SGHVS and CDR2 is FQNEAQ. V dropped 3 bases and J dropped 5; count of bases not matched to a gene: 9. The CDR3 region has the DNA TGTGCCAGCAGCTTTGAAAGGGGGCGCCAGGAGACCCAGTACTTC. Translating gives CASSFERGRQETQYF.

About this clonotype itself: Just one base apart from a much larger clone, this may be a read error. The gene calls are TRBV11-3 and TRBJ2-1; no reliable D call. CDR1 and CDR2 from the germline V gene are SGHNT and YENEEA. This CDR3 has 17 amino acids. The CDR3 region is CAGSLDFVGQRYGEQFF. The CDR3 region has the DNA TGTGCCGGCAGCTTAGATTTCGTCGGTCAGAGATACGGTGAGCAGTTCTTC.

V usage is TRBV4-2 and J usage is TRBJ2-7, with D hard to call. This CDR3 has 13 amino acids. V dropped 1 base and J dropped 7 bases, with 11 bases sitting between them. The V gene's germline CDR1 is LGHNA and CDR2 YNFKEQ. CDR3: CASSQVVSREQYF. In DNA form, the CDR3 reads TGTGCCAGCAGCCAAGTTGTTTCTAGGGAGCAGTACTTC.

CDR3 nucleotide sequence: TGTGCCAGCAGCTTAGAAGACAGGGTTTGGACTGAAGCTTTCTTT. Its protein is CASSLEDRVWTEAFF. This chain joins TRBV7-2 and TRBJ1-1, with 7 bases lining up with TRBD1. The CDR3 is 15 residues long. In germline, CDR1 is SGHTA, CDR2 FQGNSA. V dropped 1 base and J dropped 5; count of bases not matched to a gene: 7.

This rearrangement joins TRBV5-1 to TRBJ2-1, with D maybe TRBD1 (5 bases). In germline, CDR1 is SGHRS, CDR2 YFSETQ. This CDR3 spans 13 amino acids. The V end lost 4 bases, the J end lost 6 bases, and 11 bases lay between the germline ends. The chain's CDR3 is CASSPRVANEQFF. CDR3 nucleotide sequence: TGCGCCAGCAGCCCCAGGGTTGCCAATGAGCAGTTCTTC.

The V call is TRBV5-1, the J call TRBJ1-1, with 7 bases lining up with TRBD1. This CDR3 region has 17 residues. Germline V gene sequence: CDR1 SGHRS, CDR2 YFSETQ. Losses at the gene ends were 2 bases for V and 0 bases for J; bases not matched to a gene: 10. The CDR3 DNA is TGCGCCAGCAGCTTATTTCCGGGACAGCTCATGAACACTGAAGCTTTCTTT. Protein sequence: CASSLFPGQLMNTEAFF.

A remark on this clonotype: A much larger clone differs by one base, so this may be a read error. V and J are TRBV7-9 and TRBJ2-1; D may correspond to TRBD1 or TRBD2 (5 bases each). Germline lookup yields CDR1 SEHNR and CDR2 FQNEAQ (reference sequence). This CDR3 region has 16 residues. CDR3 DNA: TGTGCCAGCAGCTTAGGTGGGACGTCCACCTACAATGAGCAGTCCTTC. It encodes CASSLGGTSTYNEQSF.

This clonotype occurred a few times. J is TRBJ2-3 and V is TRBV12-3 or TRBV12-4, with a weak D call TRBD1 (7 bases). The CDR3 loop spans 14 amino acids. Trimming left V 3 bases short and J 11 bases short, with 18 bases between. CDR3 DNA: TGTGCCAGCAGTTTGGGGCCCAGGGGGGTTTTGCAGTATTTT. This gives the protein CASSLGPRGVLQYF.

This clonotype was picked up many times. The V gene is TRBV11-2, the J gene TRBJ2-1; 7 bases fit TRBD1. V lost 4 bases to trimming and J lost 1 base; unmatched junction nucleotides: 10. Germline V gives CDR1 SGHAT, CDR2 FQNNGV. This CDR3 comprises 17 residues. CDR3 protein: CASSSPLGDSSYNEQFF. The CDR3 nucleotides read TGTGCCAGCAGCTCCCCGCTTGGGGACAGTTCCTACAATGAGCAGTTCTTC.

The table lists this clonotype with many counts. The rearrangement links TRBV9 to TRBJ2-1; 10 bases agree with TRBD2. V lost 4 bases and J lost 3; bases outside the gene matches: 10. This CDR3 comprises 17 residues. Germline CDR1 reads SGDLS; CDR2 reads YYNGEE. The CDR3 loop reads CASSRGASGGLYNEQFF. The DNA for the CDR3 is TGTGCCAGCAGCCGTGGGGCTAGCGGGGGCCTCTACAATGAGCAGTTCTTC. Complete variable domain (other parts from reference TRBV9 and TRBJ2-1): DSGVTQTPKHLITATGQRVTLRCSPRSGDLSVYWYQQSLDQGLQFLIQYYNGEERAKGNILERFSAQQFPDLHSELNLSSLELGDSALYFCASSRGASGGLYNEQFFGPGTRLTVL.